Sequencing of this T cell receptor (beta chain) was carried out in a study of cytomegalovirus exposure and HLA in healthy donors. Overall study context: HLA-typed donors were the source of about 85 million unique TCRs held in an early data release.

The V gene's germline CDR1 is SEHNR and CDR2 FQNEAQ (reference sequence). This CDR3 has 16 amino acids. Study observations and caveats: Both high specificity and high sensitivity reportedly marked the classifier's diagnosis of cytomegalovirus status. Association of a missense DCLRE1C variant with TCR beta V- and J-gene trimming was reported in a later analysis.

Comment on this clone: What it binds is not known. A read error may produce the germline difference seen at one junction end.

PCR primers comprised 60 Vbeta and 13 Jbeta primers. Clones were sequenced by immunoSEQ multiplex PCR, and TCRdb holds only the in-frame ones, with some missing. The table records approximately 150,000 clones, 60% to 80% of them present only once. The chain uses TRBV7-9 and TRBJ2-7, with D perhaps assigned TRBD1 or TRBD2 (5 bases each). The sequence came from a male donor in good health and CMV-seronegative. The specimen sequenced was PBMCs. The CDR3 here is CSSGHSGQGAFYEQYF. In nucleotides, the CDR3 is TGTTCCAGCGGCCACTCCGGGCAGGGTGCTTTTTACGAGCAGTACTTC. Combining the CDR3 with reference TRBV7-9 and TRBJ2-7 gives the whole variable domain DTGVSQNPRHKITKRGQNVTFRCDPISEHNRLYWYRQTLGQGPEFLTYFQNEAQLEKSRLLSDRFSAERPKGSFSTLEIQRTEQGDSAMYLCSSGHSGQGAFYEQYFGPGTRLTVT.